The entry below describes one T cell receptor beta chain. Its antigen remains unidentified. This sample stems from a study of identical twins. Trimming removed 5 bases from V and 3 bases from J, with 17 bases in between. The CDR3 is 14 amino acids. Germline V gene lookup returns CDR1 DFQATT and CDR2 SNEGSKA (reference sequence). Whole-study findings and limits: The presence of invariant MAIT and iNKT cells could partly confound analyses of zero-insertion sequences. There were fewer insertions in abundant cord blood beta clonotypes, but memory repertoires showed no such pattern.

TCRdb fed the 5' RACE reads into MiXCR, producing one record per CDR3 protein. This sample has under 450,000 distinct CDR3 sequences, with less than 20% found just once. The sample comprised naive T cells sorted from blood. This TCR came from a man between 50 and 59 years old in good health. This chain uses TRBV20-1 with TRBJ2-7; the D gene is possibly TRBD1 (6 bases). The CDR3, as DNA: TGCAGTGCTCGTCCCGGGACAAGGGGCTACGAGCAGTACTTC. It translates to CSARPGTRGYEQYF.